Shown below are 20 T cell receptor beta chains from a single sample sequenced in a study of T-cell memory formation after mild COVID-19. Each CDR3 protein gets one entry after TCRdb re-called the 5' RACE reads with MiXCR. This sample carries roughly 120,000 distinct CDR3 sequences, about a sixth of them seen once, and the ten largest clones take approximately 15%. The sample consisted of PBMCs or a T cell subset sorted from them (not recorded which). Every receptor here comes from an adult woman who had mild COVID-19 (a few samples of this study predate the infection). Cell type and time point are not known.

This sequence joins TRBV5-4 and TRBJ2-5, with 7 bases matching TRBD1. This CDR3 has 15 amino acids. The trim removed 6 bases at V and 0 bases at J, leaving 8 bases unmatched. Germline-derived CDR1 and CDR2 are SGHNT and YYREEE (reference sequence). CDR3 sequence (DNA): TGTGCCAGCAACCAAGGGGGCCGCTACCAAGAGACCCAGTACTTC. Amino acid sequence: CASNQGGRYQETQYF.

The chain recombines TRBV7-8 with TRBJ1-1; D is perhaps TRBD1 (5 bases). The germline V gene encodes CDR1 SGHVS and CDR2 FQNEAQ. The CDR3 consists of 18 residues. V shed 6 bases and J shed 1 base, with 24 bases lying between them. CDR3 protein: CASRLTRAIQGGNTEAFF. The CDR3 region has the DNA TGTGCCAGCAGGTTGACACGCGCAATTCAGGGAGGGAACACTGAAGCTTTCTTT.

This clonotype occurred a few times. The CDR3 DNA is TGTGCCAGCAGCTTAGGAGGGGTTCGCTCCTACAATGAGCAGTTCTTC. This gives the protein CASSLGGVRSYNEQFF. V is TRBV7-9 and J is TRBJ2-1; D is tentatively TRBD1 or TRBD2 (5 bases each). The germline gives CDR1 SEHNR, CDR2 FQNEAQ (reference sequence). Trimming removed 1 base from V and 0 bases from J, with 10 bases in between. This CDR3 has 16 residues.

This chain uses TRBV12-3 or TRBV12-4 with TRBJ1-2; tentatively, D is TRBD1 (5 bases). The CDR3 has 12 amino acids. The ends were cut back, 8 bases at V and 4 bases at J, with 11 bases in the middle. Written as DNA, the CDR3 is TGTGCCAGCTGCCAGGGAGCCTATGGCTACACCTTC. As protein: CASCQGAYGYTF.

The chain couples TRBV5-1 to TRBJ1-1, with 9 bases lining up with TRBD1. The CDR3 covers 15 residues. With V trimmed by 4 bases and J by 1 base, 5 bases remained unmatched. In germline, CDR1 is SGHRS, CDR2 YFSETQ. The CDR3 DNA follows: TGCGCCAGCAGCCCCGGGACAGGGACGAACACTGAAGCTTTCTTT. As protein: CASSPGTGTNTEAFF.

In this sample, this clonotype turned up a few times. The chain couples TRBV20-1 to TRBJ2-5; 14 bases map to TRBD2. V shed 5 bases and J 4 bases; nucleotides not matched to a gene: 9. The germline V gene has CDR1 DFQATT and CDR2 SNEGSKA (reference sequence). The CDR3 contains 16 residues. The CDR3 sequence: CSAQATSGRALETQYF. CDR3 nucleotides: TGCAGTGCTCAAGCGACTAGCGGGAGGGCCTTAGAGACCCAGTACTTC.

At least ten counts were recorded for this clonotype. V and J are TRBV3-1 and TRBJ2-1; the match to TRBD2 covers 8 bases. Germline V gene sequence: CDR1 LGHDT, CDR2 YNNKEL (reference sequence). CDR3 length: 14 residues. Trimming cost V 3 bases and J 7 bases; bases outside gene matches: 5. The CDR3 is CASSHRLALNEQFF. As DNA, the CDR3 is TGTGCCAGCAGCCACCGACTAGCGCTGAATGAGCAGTTCTTC.

This clonotype was observed a few times. CDR3: CASNDFGTEAFF. The CDR3 DNA sequence: TGTGCCAGCAACGACTTTGGCACTGAAGCTTTCTTT. V usage is TRBV3-1 and J usage is TRBJ1-1; no clear D gene. The germline CDR1 and CDR2 sequences are LGHDT and YNNKEL (reference sequence). This CDR3 region has 12 residues. Trimming pared 7 bases from V and 4 bases from J, leaving 10 bases between.

Written as DNA, the CDR3 is TGTGCCACCGCGCGATCGGGCGGCACAGATACGCAGTATTTT. It encodes CATARSGGTDTQYF. The chain recombines TRBV7-8 with TRBJ2-3; unclear D gene. This CDR3 has 14 amino acids. Germline V CDR1 and CDR2: SGHVS, FQNEAQ. V was clipped by 10 bases and J by 1 base, with 15 bases between them.

V and J are TRBV19 and TRBJ2-1; 13 bases map to TRBD2. J lost 5 bases, V lost 3 bases, and 1 base had no gene match. CDR1 is LNHDA, CDR2 SQIVND, per germline (reference sequence). CDR3 length equals 15 residues. The CDR3 loop is CASSIGTSGNNEQFF. CDR3 sequence (DNA): TGTGCCAGTAGTATTGGGACTAGCGGGAACAATGAGCAGTTCTTC. Full variable domain (outside the CDR3, taken from reference TRBV19 and TRBJ2-1): DGGITQSPKYLFRKEGQNVTLSCEQNLNHDAMYWYRQDPGQGLRLIYYSQIVNDFQKGDIAEGYSVSREKKESFPLTVTSAQKNPTAFYLCASSIGTSGNNEQFFGPGTRLTVL.

This clonotype showed up many times. This sequence joins TRBV24-1 and TRBJ2-5; 13 nucleotides match TRBD2. This CDR3 spans 15 amino acids. V shed 4 bases and J 6 bases; nucleotides not matched to a gene: 4. Germline CDR1 KGHDR, CDR2 SFDVKD. The CDR3 sequence: CATSEGTSGVQTQYF. CDR3 nucleotide sequence: TGTGCCACCAGTGAAGGGACTAGCGGGGTTCAGACCCAGTACTTC.

This clonotype was found a few times. The chain links TRBV19 to TRBJ2-7; 9 bases fit TRBD1. Germline V gene data show CDR1 as LNHDA and CDR2 as SQIVND (reference sequence). This CDR3 has 13 residues. Losses at the gene ends were 6 bases for V and 5 bases for J; bases not matched to a gene: 5. CDR3 sequence (DNA): TGTGCCAGTAGGGGGACAGGGAAGAACGAGCAGTACTTC. Its protein product is CASRGTGKNEQYF.

V and J are TRBV5-1 and TRBJ1-1; perhaps TRBD1 as D (5 bases). Germline-derived CDR1 and CDR2 are SGHRS and YFSETQ. V lost 6 bases to trimming and J lost 0 bases, with 21 bases between them. This CDR3 has 17 residues. Here the CDR3 reads CASIPGGGWGMNTEAFF. CDR3 nucleotides: TGCGCCAGCATCCCGGGCGGGGGATGGGGGATGAACACTGAAGCTTTCTTT.

This sequence joins TRBV13 and TRBJ1-5, with 7 bases lining up with TRBD1. CDR1 is PRHDT and CDR2 is FYEKMQ in the germline V gene (reference sequence). V dropped 5 bases and J dropped 2; count of bases not matched to a gene: 3. The length of the CDR3 is 14 residues. This chain's CDR3 is CASSHRGGNQPQHF. DNA for the CDR3: TGTGCCAGCAGCCACAGGGGAGGCAATCAGCCCCAGCATTTT.

This chain links TRBV7-9 with TRBJ1-1; D remains unclear. Deletions cut 3 bases from V and 7 bases from J, with 6 bases between. CDR1 SEHNR and CDR2 FQNEAQ come from the germline V gene (reference sequence). This CDR3 comprises 11 residues. CDR3 DNA: TGTGCCAGCAGCTTTAGTATTGAAGCTTTCTTT. Encoded protein: CASSFSIEAFF.

The chain carries TRBV7-2 and TRBJ2-7; 7 bases align to TRBD2. CDR3 size: 14 residues. Germline CDR1 and CDR2: SGHTA and FQGNSA. V dropped 7 bases and J dropped 2; count of bases not matched to a gene: 8. CDR3 nucleotide sequence: TGTGCCAGCACCCCCGAGGGAGGGCCCTACGAGCAGTACTTC. Translating gives CASTPEGGPYEQYF.

This clonotype was counted between two and nine times. The gene calls are TRBV7-8 and TRBJ2-5; possibly TRBD2 for D (6 bases). The germline V and J ends were trimmed by 6 bases and 5 bases, with 10 bases remaining between them. The CDR3 covers 12 residues. The germline V gene encodes CDR1 SGHVS and CDR2 FQNEAQ. For the CDR3, the DNA is TGTGCCAGCAGGGGACTTGGGGAGACCCAGTACTTC. Translation: CASRGLGETQYF.

The chain has TRBV6-2 or TRBV6-3 and TRBJ2-5; D may be TRBD2 (5 bases). Between the trimmed V and J ends, which lost 5 bases and 5 bases, there was a span of 15 bases. CDR1 is MNHEY, CDR2 SVGEGT, per germline. The CDR3 runs to 14 residues. The CDR3, as DNA: TGTGCCAGCAGTACCCTAGCAATCTCGGAGACCCAGTACTTC. Translated: CASSTLAISETQYF.

V is TRBV7-2 and J is TRBJ1-2; D perhaps matches TRBD1 (5 bases). Germline-derived CDR1 and CDR2 are SGHTA and FQGNSA. The V end was cut by 1 base, the J end by 2 bases, with 11 bases between. The CDR3 is made up of 15 amino acids. CDR3 bases: TGTGCCAGCAGCTTAGACGCTGGGGCCAACTATGGCTACACCTTC. This encodes CASSLDAGANYGYTF.

This clonotype was counted ten times or more. The chain employs TRBV12-3 or TRBV12-4 and TRBJ2-3; 9 nucleotides line up with TRBD2. CDR3 size: 14 residues. V was pared by 3 bases and J by 3 bases, with 1 base of the junction left unmatched. Written as DNA, the CDR3 is TGTGCCAGCAGTTTGGCGGGGGGGACAGATACGCAGTATTTT. The encoded protein is CASSLAGGTDTQYF.